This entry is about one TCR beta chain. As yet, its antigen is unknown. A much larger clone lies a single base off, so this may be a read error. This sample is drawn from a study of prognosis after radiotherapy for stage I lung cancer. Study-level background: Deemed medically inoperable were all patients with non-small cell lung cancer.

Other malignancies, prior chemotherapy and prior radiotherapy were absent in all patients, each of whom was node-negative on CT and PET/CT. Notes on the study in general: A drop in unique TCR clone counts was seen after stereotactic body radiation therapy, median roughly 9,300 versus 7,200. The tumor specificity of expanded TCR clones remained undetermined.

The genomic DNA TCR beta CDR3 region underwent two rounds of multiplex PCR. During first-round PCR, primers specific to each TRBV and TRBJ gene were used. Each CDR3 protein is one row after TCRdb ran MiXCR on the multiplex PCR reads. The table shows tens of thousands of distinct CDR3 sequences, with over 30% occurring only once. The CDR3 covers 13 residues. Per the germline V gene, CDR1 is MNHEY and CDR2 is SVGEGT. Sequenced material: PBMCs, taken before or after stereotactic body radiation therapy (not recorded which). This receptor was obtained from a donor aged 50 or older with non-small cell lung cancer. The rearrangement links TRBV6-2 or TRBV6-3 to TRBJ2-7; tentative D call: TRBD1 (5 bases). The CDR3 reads CASSASRGYGQYF. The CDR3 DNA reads TGTGCCAGCAGTGCATCTAGGGGCTACGGGCAGTACTTC.